This T cell receptor beta chain is drawn from a study of blood T cell repertoires in COVID-19. Participants spanned ages about 18 to 89 years and resided in 24 US areas. Recovered participants had two consecutive negative NP/OP PCR tests, healthcare professional clearance, or symptom resolution. Sequenced by immunoSEQ multiplex PCR; TCRdb stores in-frame clones only, minus some. The sample lists a few hundred thousand clones, roughly 90% occurring once. Sequencing used PBMCs or T cells enriched from blood (not recorded which). The TCR sequence derives from a woman in her twenties or thirties who had recovered from COVID-19.

The CDR3 region has the DNA TGTGCCAGCAGCCACACACCGACCCACCCGAGGAACATTCAGTACTTC. Translation: CASSHTPTHPRNIQYF. The chain couples TRBV6-2 or TRBV6-3 to TRBJ2-4; D remains ambiguous. V was shortened by 6 bases and J by 7 bases, with 22 bases between the two germline ends. This CDR3 region has 16 residues. The germline V gene has CDR1 MNHEY and CDR2 SVGEGT.